This T cell receptor beta chain was obtained from a study of regulatory T cells in long-lasting Graves disease. Across the study: Persistent Graves' disease denoted over 5 years of antithyroid drugs plus positive TSH receptor antibodies.

Germline assignment: CDR1 DFQATT and CDR2 SNEGSKA (reference sequence). Trimming stripped 0 bases from V and 8 bases from J, with 10 bases between. This CDR3 spans 12 amino acids. Time point reported: persistent/refractory GD, antithyroid drugs over 5 years with positive TRAb. The TCR library was made from RNA extracted from PBMCs. With EDTA tubes as the receptacles, about 10 milliliters of peripheral blood were drawn. The TCR beta library used iRepertoire HTBI primers with Arm-PCR amplification of CDR3. TCRdb passed the multiplex PCR reads through MiXCR, listing each CDR3 protein once. The sample has approximately 400,000 distinct CDR3 sequences, about a fifth seen once.

The TCR was taken from a female donor with Graves disease. The sequencing here drew on peripheral blood mononuclear cells (PBMCs), taken when the disease was refractory, from a patient treated with antithyroid drugs. The chain couples TRBV20-1 to TRBJ1-2, with unresolved D. CDR3 sequence: CSARDKALGYTF. CDR3 in DNA: TGCAGTGCTAGAGATAAGGCCTTGGGCTACACCTTC.